This TCR beta chain was found in a study of blood T cell repertoires in COVID-19 (dated by TCRdb to between 2020 and 2021). About the study as a whole: Samples from collaborators originated in the United States, Italy and Spain and spanned both the acute and convalescent phases of COVID-19. Deeply sampled blood TCRbeta repertoires from subjects exposed to, actively infected with, or recovered from COVID-19 were included in the dataset. The repertoires were made available in a free public database intended to serve as a resource for research on the immune response to SARS-CoV-2. Samples came from the ongoing ImmuneRACE study (first 160 participants) plus 1,254 subjects from 6 global collaborators. Where HLA class I and class II types were available, the types were taken from metadata supplied by the sample provider, not from assay-based typing. The material from the prospective study consisted of cDNA or gDNA derived from T cells, B-cell-depleted T cells, or PBMCs. Nearly every sample came with metadata listing a de-identified subject ID, COVID-19 status, age in years and sex.

CDR1 SNHLY and CDR2 FYNNEI were looked up in the germline V gene. Measured from the cysteine to the phenylalanine, the CDR3 is 15 residues long. Just the 45-base CDR3 DNA is kept, in frame starting at base 1. Trimming costs V 2 bases and J 4 bases, and their ends lie 11 bases apart. TCRbeta CDR3 regions were amplified from genomic DNA by means of the immunoSEQ Assay, a bias-controlled multiplex PCR. In the original analysis: The number of nucleated cells in each sample was estimated by amplification of reference gene primers within the assay. Sequence reads were collapsed and filtered to measure the absolute abundance of every unique TCRbeta CDR3 rearrangement. Productive Simpson clonality was computed per sample as the square root of Simpson's diversity index over productive rearrangements. TCRdb provides this immuneACCESS table in a form limited to in-frame rearrangements. Some clones are lacking; in checked studies, under half of them reflect an unresolved V gene, and why the rest are absent is not known. V, J and clone size are taken as reported in that table, and D and trimming were inferred from the DNA itself. The sample table records about 60,000 clones; around 79% of these occur just once. Around 10% of the sample rests with the top ten.

The study at large found these results: The quantity of clinical and demographic metadata differed by source and by participant and was supplied without curation.

On this clone: Which antigen it targets is not known. Qualities for individual bases were not recorded, and no much larger clone is one base off.

Collaborating institutions collected whole blood in K2EDTA tubes following their own protocols. For TCRbeta analysis, collaborator samples were shipped as frozen whole blood, as isolated PBMCs, or as DNA extracted from either sample type. The receptor was derived from a human donor in a cohort sampled during active COVID-19. The chain employs TRBV2 and TRBJ2-2, with the D gene not confidently named. Sequenced: peripheral blood. The CDR3 corresponds to CASSEQGYSTGELFF. The bases read TGTGCCAGCAGTGAACAAGGATACAGCACCGGGGAGCTGTTTTTT.